A single sample gave rise to the 23 T cell receptor beta chains below, sequenced in a study of cytomegalovirus exposure and HLA in healthy donors. PCR was performed using 60 Vbeta and 13 Jbeta primers. Data came from immunoSEQ multiplex PCR; TCRdb stores just in-frame clones and leaves some out. The table for this sample gives roughly 200,000 clones. The source material was PBMCs. These receptors were collected from a man aged 25-45 years in good health and CMV-seronegative.

V is TRBV13 and J is TRBJ2-3; TRBD2 aligns across 8 bases. With V trimmed by 5 bases and J by 6 bases, 10 bases remained unmatched. CDR1 is PRHDT and CDR2 is FYEKMQ in the germline V gene (reference sequence). The CDR3 runs 15 residues. The CDR3 reads CASSREGLDPDTQYF. The CDR3 DNA sequence: TGTGCCAGCAGCCGCGAGGGACTAGATCCCGATACGCAGTATTTT.

The J gene is TRBJ1-1, the V gene TRBV27; perhaps TRBD1 as D (6 bases). The V gene lost 4 bases and the J gene lost 1 base, with 16 bases spanning the gap. CDR1 and CDR2 from the germline V gene are MNHEY and SMNVEV (reference sequence). The CDR3 is 16 amino acids. The DNA of the CDR3 is TGTGCCAGCAGTTCGGACCGGGACAACAAGAACACTGAAGCTTTCTTT. It translates to CASSSDRDNKNTEAFF.

This chain links TRBV7-2 with TRBJ2-7; tentative D call: TRBD1 (6 bases). This CDR3 is built from 12 residues. CDR1 is SGHTA, CDR2 FQGNSA, per germline. Trimming stripped 5 bases from V and 5 bases from J, with 10 bases between. The CDR3 bases are TGTGCCAGCAGCAAGGGGGTCCACGAGCAGTACTTC. Protein product: CASSKGVHEQYF.

The rearrangement links TRBV4-2 to TRBJ2-5; TRBD2 might be the D (6 bases). Trimming left V 3 bases short and J 7 bases short, with 12 bases between. In germline, CDR1 is LGHNA, CDR2 YNFKEQ. The CDR3 sequence is 13 residues long. The CDR3 is CASSQGGLGTQYF. The DNA for the CDR3 is TGTGCCAGCAGCCAGGGGGGTCTTGGGACCCAGTACTTC.

The rearrangement links TRBV4-1 to TRBJ2-4; D is possibly TRBD2 (5 bases). The CDR3 runs 15 residues. Germline CDR1 is MGHRA and CDR2 is YSYEKL. Between the trimmed V and J ends, which lost 3 bases and 0 bases, there was a span of 9 bases. In DNA, the CDR3 is TGCGCCAGCAGCCATCACGGAGGAGCCAAAAACATTCAGTACTTC. Its protein product is CASSHHGGAKNIQYF.

This sequence joins TRBV13 and TRBJ1-2; 7 bases align to TRBD1. This CDR3 comprises 15 residues. Germline V lookup: CDR1 PRHDT, CDR2 FYEKMQ (reference sequence). The V gene end was trimmed by 3 bases and the J gene end by 1 base; junction bases not matched to a gene: 5. The CDR3, as DNA: TGTGCCAGCAGCTTTAGGGGACAGAGTAACTATGGCTACACCTTC. It codes for CASSFRGQSNYGYTF.

The chain carries TRBV5-1 and TRBJ2-5, with 7 bases lining up with TRBD1. CDR1 SGHRS and CDR2 YFSETQ come from the germline V gene. The CDR3 is 15 residues long. With V trimmed by 4 bases and J by 0 bases, 6 bases remained unmatched. CDR3 protein: CASSPRGQYQETQYF. In DNA, the CDR3 is TGCGCCAGCAGCCCGAGGGGACAGTACCAAGAGACCCAGTACTTC.

The chain uses TRBV27 and TRBJ1-2; no definite D call. Deletions cut 6 bases from V and 2 bases from J, with 10 bases between. CDR3 length equals 13 residues. CDR1 and CDR2 (germline): MNHEY, SMNVEV (reference sequence). Written as DNA, the CDR3 is TGTGCCAGCAGGCGGGCTCCCAACTATGGCTACACCTTC. This sequence encodes CASRRAPNYGYTF.

V and J are TRBV6-6 and TRBJ2-5, with a weak D call TRBD2 (6 bases). Trimming took off 3 bases at V and 5 bases at J, with 7 bases between the two ends. The CDR3 has 12 amino acids. Germline V lookup: CDR1 MNHNY, CDR2 SVGAGI (reference sequence). Here the CDR3 reads CASSYGRETQYF. DNA of the CDR3: TGTGCCAGCAGTTATGGGAGGGAGACCCAGTACTTC.

The CDR3 here is CASSHETGVGSYEQYF. For the CDR3, the DNA is TGTGCCAGCAGCCACGAAACAGGGGTGGGCTCCTACGAGCAGTACTTC. J is TRBJ2-7 and V is TRBV4-2; 7 bases fit TRBD1. V lost 3 bases and J lost 0; bases outside the gene matches: 8. Germline V gives CDR1 LGHNA, CDR2 YNFKEQ. The CDR3 extends over 16 amino acids.

The gene calls are TRBV6-5 and TRBJ2-2; D is unclear. V lost 0 bases and J lost 7, with 9 bases in between. The CDR3 runs 14 residues. Germline CDR1 and CDR2: MNHEY and SVGAGI. The CDR3 DNA is TGTGCCAGCAGTTACTCGAAGCCCCTCGGGGAGCTGTTTTTT. Residues: CASSYSKPLGELFF.

The CDR3: CASSPPGQGDQETQYF. The CDR3 DNA is TGTGCCAGCAGTCCTCCCGGACAGGGGGACCAAGAGACCCAGTACTTC. V gene TRBV28 combines with J gene TRBJ2-5; 10 bases agree with TRBD1. The CDR3 is made up of 16 amino acids. CDR1 and CDR2 (germline): MDHEN, SYDVKM. V dropped 5 bases and J dropped 0; count of bases not matched to a gene: 6.

The gene calls are TRBV4-1 and TRBJ2-7; maybe TRBD1 (6 bases). This CDR3 comprises 14 residues. In germline, CDR1 is MGHRA, CDR2 YSYEKL. Trimming removed 1 base from V and 3 bases from J, with 10 bases in between. The CDR3: CASSQAGALYEQYF. As DNA, the CDR3 is TGCGCCAGCAGCCAAGCAGGGGCCCTCTACGAGCAGTACTTC.

As regards this clone: One end of the junction fails to match germline, which may point to a read error. Other DNA sequences in this sample translate to the same CDR3. The chain joins TRBV18 to TRBJ1-5, with TRBD1 matching over 8 bases. CDR1 and CDR2 from the germline V gene are KGHSH and LQKENI. This CDR3 contains 16 residues. Here the CDR3 reads CASSSIGTGSYQPQHF. The CDR3 region has the DNA TGTGCCAGCTCATCAATCGGGACAGGTAGCTATCAGCCTCAGCATTTT.

V and J are TRBV11-3 and TRBJ2-1; 7 positions agree with TRBD2. V was clipped by 5 bases and J by 0 bases; unmatched bases: 10. Germline V gene lookup returns CDR1 SGHNT and CDR2 YENEEA. The CDR3 runs to 17 residues. The CDR3 loop is CASSRLPGGSSYNEQFF. CDR3 in DNA: TGTGCCAGCAGCCGTCTACCCGGGGGGAGCTCCTACAATGAGCAGTTCTTC. The full variable domain, with the rest looked up from reference TRBV11-3 and TRBJ2-1, is EAGVVQSPRYKIIEKKQPVAFWCNPISGHNTLYWYLQNLGQGPELLIRYENEEAVDDSQLPKDRFSAERLKGVDSTLKIQPAELGDSAVYLCASSRLPGGSSYNEQFFGPGTRLTVL.

This sequence joins TRBV13 and TRBJ2-1; 9 nucleotides match TRBD2. J gave up 1 base and V 1 base, and 2 bases lay outside the gene matches. The CDR3 loop spans 16 amino acids. Germline V CDR1 and CDR2: PRHDT, FYEKMQ (reference sequence). In nucleotides, the CDR3 is TGTGCCAGCAGCTTAGTTGCGGGAGGGTCCTACAATGAGCAGTTCTTC. Its translation is CASSLVAGGSYNEQFF.

The chain recombines TRBV11-2 with TRBJ1-2; 7 bases align to TRBD1. Germline loops: CDR1 SGHAT, CDR2 FQNNGV. This CDR3 contains 14 residues. Trimming removed 3 bases from V and 4 bases from J; junction bases left unmatched: 5. CDR3 DNA: TGTGCCAGCAGCTTTGATCAGGGGGGCTATGGCTACACCTTC. Translating it yields CASSFDQGGYGYTF.

The chain employs TRBV7-2 and TRBJ1-1; no clear D gene. CDR3 length: 13 residues. The germline V gene has CDR1 SGHTA and CDR2 FQGNSA. Trimming stripped 3 bases from V and 3 bases from J, with 8 bases between. The DNA for the CDR3 is TGTGCCAGCAGCTTGACACTCTACACTGAAGCTTTCTTT. Encoded protein: CASSLTLYTEAFF.

CDR3 nucleotide sequence: TGCGCCAGCAGCTCAGACAGGGGGCCTGACAATGAGCAGTTCTTC. It codes for CASSSDRGPDNEQFF. V gene TRBV10-2 combines with J gene TRBJ2-1; TRBD1 aligns across 10 bases. The V and J ends lost 6 bases and 5 bases, in that order; junction bases with no gene match: 7. This CDR3 spans 15 amino acids. Germline CDR1 WSHSY, CDR2 SAAADI.

The genes are TRBV2 and TRBJ1-1, with D possibly matching TRBD1 (6 bases). Germline V gene sequence: CDR1 SNHLY, CDR2 FYNNEI. This CDR3 has 13 amino acids. Trimming pared 2 bases from V and 4 bases from J, leaving 8 bases between. CDR3 sequence: CASSEQGSTEAFF. CDR3 in DNA: TGTGCCAGCAGTGAACAGGGGTCCACTGAAGCTTTCTTT.

V is TRBV10-3 and J is TRBJ2-3; 8 bases are a match to TRBD2. CDR3 size: 16 residues. V dropped 4 bases and J dropped 3; count of bases not matched to a gene: 9. Germline assignment: CDR1 ENHRY and CDR2 SYGVKD. The CDR3 region has the DNA TGTGCCATCAGTGTGAAGCGGGAGATCGGTACAGATACGCAGTATTTT. It translates to CAISVKREIGTDTQYF.

The chain links TRBV5-4 to TRBJ2-5, with 8 bases aligning to TRBD1. The junction had 12 bases not matched to a gene; V was cut back by 5 bases and J by 3 bases. CDR1 is SGHNT, CDR2 YYREEE, per germline (reference sequence). This CDR3 contains 16 residues. In DNA, the CDR3 is TGTGCCAGCAGTGGGATCTACCAGGACAGGGAAGAGACCCAGTACTTC. Residues: CASSGIYQDREETQYF.

The CDR3 protein is CASSLSPGPPLPHEQYF. CDR3 bases: TGTGCCAGCAGCTTATCTCCAGGGCCACCTCTCCCCCACGAGCAGTACTTC. This chain connects TRBV7-6 to TRBJ2-7; a weak D match, TRBD1 (5 bases). Trimming cost V 2 bases and J 5 bases, with 22 bases left between them. CDR1 and CDR2 from the germline V gene are SGHVS and FNYEAQ. The CDR3 runs to 17 residues.